The 29 T cell receptor beta chains presented below share a single source sample, sequenced in a study of T cell changes during pregnancy in multiple sclerosis (dated 2019 in TCRdb). Library prep was done by the immunoSEQ multiplex PCR assay. This is the immuneACCESS table as TCRdb keeps it, with only in-frame sequences that have V and J called. A part of the clones is gone; compared with another copy, unresolved V genes explain less than half, and the rest is unexplained. The sample table contains 90,000 to 150,000 clones; only one count was recorded for 90% to 95% of them. The leading ten clones occupy around 6% of the sample. The sequences come from peripheral blood, collected before pregnancy. The receptors here all came from a female donor with multiple sclerosis, enrolled in a pregnancy study.

This chain joins TRBV5-6 and TRBJ2-2; D unresolved. In germline, CDR1 is SGHDT, CDR2 YYEEEE. The CDR3 covers 15 residues. The V and J ends lost 2 bases and 1 base respectively, with 9 bases between them. CDR3 in DNA: TGTGCCAGCAGCTTCGGTACGGGGAACACCGGGGAGCTGTTTTTT. As protein: CASSFGTGNTGELFF.

The rearrangement joins TRBV27 to TRBJ2-7; TRBD2 agrees at 11 bases. The V segment lost 5 bases and the J segment 1 base; nucleotides outside the gene matches: 1. The CDR3 extends over 14 amino acids. In germline, CDR1 is MNHEY, CDR2 SMNVEV (reference sequence). In DNA form, the CDR3 reads TGTGCCAGCAGTCGACTAGCGGGGTCCTACGAGCAGTACTTC. Residues: CASSRLAGSYEQYF.

The gene calls are TRBV6-6 and TRBJ2-1; D ambiguous. V was pared by 7 bases and J by 1 base, with 8 bases between. This CDR3 has 13 residues. Germline V lookup: CDR1 MNHNY, CDR2 SVGAGI (reference sequence). The chain's CDR3 is CASKGGSYNEQFF. Here the CDR3 DNA reads TGTGCCAGCAAAGGCGGATCCTACAATGAGCAGTTCTTC.

There are a few counts of this clone. The V gene is TRBV5-1, the J gene TRBJ2-5, with 7 bases fitting TRBD1. CDR3 length: 15 amino acids. Looked up from germline, CDR1 is SGHRS and CDR2 is YFSETQ. J gave up 3 bases and V 0 bases, and 5 bases lay outside the gene matches. The CDR3 bases are TGCGCCAGCAGCTTGGAATTTGGGACAGAAGAGACCCAGTACTTC. This encodes CASSLEFGTEETQYF.

The chain joins TRBV19 to TRBJ1-2, with D maybe TRBD1 (5 bases). CDR3 length: 17 residues. Per the germline V gene, CDR1 is LNHDA and CDR2 is SQIVND (reference sequence). Trimming shortened V by 3 bases and J by 2 bases, and 19 bases separated the two germline ends. This chain's CDR3 is CASSIGAGFASNYGYTF. The CDR3 bases are TGTGCCAGTAGTATTGGAGCAGGGTTCGCCTCCAACTATGGCTACACCTTC. Combining the CDR3 with reference TRBV19 and TRBJ1-2 gives the whole variable domain DGGITQSPKYLFRKEGQNVTLSCEQNLNHDAMYWYRQDPGQGLRLIYYSQIVNDFQKGDIAEGYSVSREKKESFPLTVTSAQKNPTAFYLCASSIGAGFASNYGYTFGSGTRLTVV.

The J gene is TRBJ2-5, the V gene TRBV7-6; D is perhaps TRBD1 (5 bases). V was trimmed by 5 bases and J by 5 bases, leaving 15 bases between them. CDR3 length equals 14 residues. Germline V gives CDR1 SGHVS, CDR2 FNYEAQ. The CDR3 bases are TGTGCCAGCAGCCCCCAGGGTGACGACGAGACCCAGTACTTC. This translates into CASSPQGDDETQYF.

The V and J genes are TRBV6-7 and TRBJ2-1, with D possibly matching TRBD1 (6 bases). TRBV6-7 is noted as an ORF with a role that remains uncertain. The ends were cut back, 6 bases at V and 7 bases at J, with 13 bases in the middle. CDR3 size: 13 residues. CDR3: CASRLTQGNEQFF. The CDR3, as DNA: TGTGCCAGCAGGTTGACACAGGGAAATGAGCAGTTCTTC.

The V call is TRBV13, the J call TRBJ2-1, with TRBD1 matching over 9 bases. V shed 1 base and J 5 bases; nucleotides not matched to a gene: 3. This CDR3 region has 15 residues. Germline values: CDR1 PRHDT, CDR2 FYEKMQ (reference sequence). Here the CDR3 reads CASSLEGTGNNEQFF. CDR3 bases: TGTGCCAGCAGCTTAGAAGGGACAGGGAACAATGAGCAGTTCTTC. Together with reference TRBV13 and TRBJ2-1, the CDR3 gives the full variable domain: AAGVIQSPRHLIKEKRETATLKCYPIPRHDTVYWYQQGPGQDPQFLISFYEKMQSDKGSIPDRFSAQQFSDYHSELNMSSLELGDSALYFCASSLEGTGNNEQFFGPGTRLTVL.

V and J are TRBV5-1 and TRBJ2-3, with D unclear. With 2 bases removed from V and 6 bases from J, the gap between germline ends came to 10 bases. Germline-derived CDR1 and CDR2 are SGHRS and YFSETQ. The length of the CDR3 is 13 residues. This CDR3 is CASSFPTVDTQYF. The DNA of the CDR3 is TGCGCCAGCAGCTTCCCCACGGTGGATACGCAGTATTTT.

The chain's CDR3 is CASSQTLGREAFF. The CDR3 nucleotides are TGTGCCAGCAGCCAGACCCTTGGGCGTGAAGCTTTCTTT. V is TRBV14 and J is TRBJ1-1; D ambiguous. Germline values: CDR1 SGHDN, CDR2 FVKESK. V gave up 3 bases and J gave up 7 bases, with 12 bases separating them. The length of the CDR3 is 13 residues.

The V call is TRBV7-2, the J call TRBJ1-1; D unclear. This CDR3 is 15 amino acids long. Between the trimmed V and J ends, which lost 4 bases and 3 bases, there was a span of 15 bases. Germline lookup yields CDR1 SGHTA and CDR2 FQGNSA. Here the CDR3 reads CASSSHPGGDTEAFF. DNA of the CDR3: TGTGCCAGCAGCTCACACCCGGGTGGCGACACTGAAGCTTTCTTT.

The chain has TRBV19 and TRBJ2-7; 10 bases fit TRBD1. The CDR3 spans 13 residues. Germline loops: CDR1 LNHDA, CDR2 SQIVND (reference sequence). V shed 8 bases, J shed 4 bases, and the junction held 5 bases outside the gene matches. CDR3 in amino acids: CASVGQGRYEQYF. For the CDR3, the DNA is TGTGCCAGTGTGGGACAGGGGCGGTACGAGCAGTACTTC.

The rearrangement uses TRBV30 and TRBJ2-7; a weak D match, TRBD2 (7 bases). Germline CDR1 GTSNPN, CDR2 SVGIG (reference sequence). There are 14 residues in the CDR3. V lost 4 bases to trimming and J lost 5 bases, with 18 bases between them. CDR3 amino acids: CAWTRGARYNEQYF. The DNA for the CDR3 is TGTGCCTGGACTCGGGGGGCGCGGTATAACGAGCAGTACTTC.

The chain joins TRBV7-6 to TRBJ2-1; no reliable D call. Trimming removed 4 bases at V and 6 bases at J, with 7 bases between. Germline assignment: CDR1 SGHVS and CDR2 FNYEAQ. This CDR3 has 12 residues. CDR3 loop: CASSYFLNEQFF. The CDR3 region has the DNA TGTGCCAGCAGCTACTTCCTCAATGAGCAGTTCTTC. Based on the CDR3 plus reference TRBV7-6 and TRBJ2-1, the full variable domain is GAGVSQSPRYKVTKRGQDVALRCDPISGHVSLYWYRQALGQGPEFLTYFNYEAQQDKSGLPNDRFSAERPEGSISTLTIQRTEQRDSAMYRCASSYFLNEQFFGPGTRLTVL.

On this clone itself: Mismatch with germline at one junction end may stem from a read error. This sequence joins TRBV10-3 and TRBJ1-6; D unresolved. CDR1 ENHRY and CDR2 SYGVKD come from the germline V gene. The CDR3 totals 15 residues. The CDR3 is CASSYSGSYNSPLHF. Here the CDR3 DNA reads TGTGCCAGCAGTTACTCGGGCTCCTATAATTCACCCCTCCACTTT.

This chain links TRBV4-1 with TRBJ1-6; a weak D match, TRBD1 (5 bases). Germline lookup yields CDR1 MGHRA and CDR2 YSYEKL. There are 15 residues in the CDR3. The V gene lost 4 bases and the J gene lost 9 bases, with 16 bases spanning the gap. DNA of the CDR3: TGCGCCAGCAGCCCCCGGGCGGTCGGGGGTTCACCCCTCCACTTT. Translated: CASSPRAVGGSPLHF.

With regard to this clone: This specimen includes other DNA sequences encoding the same CDR3. This chain uses TRBV5-6 with TRBJ1-1; D might be TRBD1 (6 bases). The CDR3 covers 14 residues. The V end was cut by 2 bases, the J end by 4 bases, with 12 bases between. Germline-derived CDR1 and CDR2 are SGHDT and YYEEEE. In nucleotides, the CDR3 is TGTGCCAGCAGCTTAGGGGGACGGGGCACTGAAGCTTTCTTT. Its translation: CASSLGGRGTEAFF.

The chain links TRBV5-1 to TRBJ2-5; weak D call: TRBD2 (6 bases). The CDR3 loop spans 14 amino acids. V lost 0 bases and J lost 5, with 11 bases in between. Germline V CDR1 and CDR2: SGHRS, YFSETQ. CDR3 sequence reads: CASSLAGEAETQYF. CDR3 sequence (DNA): TGCGCCAGCAGCTTGGCCGGGGAGGCGGAGACCCAGTACTTC.

This chain joins TRBV28 and TRBJ2-3; TRBD2 might be the D (5 bases). V lost 8 bases to trimming and J lost 6 bases, with 15 bases between them. Germline values: CDR1 MDHEN, CDR2 SYDVKM. The CDR3 totals 13 residues. The CDR3 region has the DNA TGTGCCAGCTCTAGTGGCGGGTTGGATACGCAGTATTTT. It encodes CASSSGGLDTQYF.

This chain joins TRBV9 and TRBJ1-1, with D possibly being TRBD1 (5 bases). In germline, CDR1 is SGDLS, CDR2 YYNGEE. With 0 bases removed from V and 4 bases from J, the gap between germline ends came to 16 bases. This CDR3 is built from 16 residues. In nucleotides, the CDR3 is TGTGCCAGCAGCGTAGGGCAGGGAAGGTATTCCACTGAAGCTTTCTTT. Translation gives CASSVGQGRYSTEAFF.

The chain employs TRBV7-6 and TRBJ2-5, with D maybe TRBD1 (6 bases). Deletions cut 5 bases from V and 4 bases from J, with 14 bases between. Germline loops: CDR1 SGHVS, CDR2 FNYEAQ. This CDR3 has 14 amino acids. CDR3 loop: CASSPNPGAETQYF. CDR3 DNA sequence: TGTGCCAGCAGCCCCAACCCAGGGGCAGAGACCCAGTACTTC.

The chain employs TRBV28 and TRBJ1-4, with TRBD1 as a possible D gene (5 bases). The CDR3 is 15 residues long. The V gene's germline CDR1 is MDHEN and CDR2 SYDVKM. Between the trimmed V and J ends, which lost 3 bases and 4 bases, there was a span of 12 bases. CDR3 sequence: CASSFGRGINEKLFF. As DNA, the CDR3 is TGTGCCAGCAGTTTCGGCCGGGGGATTAATGAAAAACTGTTTTTT.

The chain joins TRBV18 to TRBJ2-1; 8 bases fit TRBD1. The CDR3 extends over 14 amino acids. V was pared by 3 bases and J by 8 bases, with 6 bases of the junction left unmatched. From germline, CDR1 is KGHSH and CDR2 LQKENI. The CDR3 DNA reads as TGTGCCAGCTCACCCCAGGGGGCGGGCGATGAGCAGTTCTTC. The encoded protein is CASSPQGAGDEQFF.

This clone was recorded once. The chain employs TRBV6-5 and TRBJ2-5, with D possibly matching TRBD1 (6 bases). In germline, CDR1 is MNHEY, CDR2 SVGAGI. With 6 bases removed from V and 4 bases from J, the gap between germline ends came to 12 bases. This CDR3 is built from 13 residues. CDR3 sequence (DNA): TGTGCCAGCAGAGCTCAGGGGCGAGAGACCCAGTACTTC. It is translated as CASRAQGRETQYF.

The V call is TRBV5-6, the J call TRBJ1-2; D gene ambiguous. Germline-derived CDR1 and CDR2 are SGHDT and YYEEEE. CDR3 length equals 13 residues. V lost 0 bases and J lost 3, with 6 bases in between. CDR3 amino acids: CASSLVADYGYTF. CDR3 bases: TGTGCCAGCAGCTTGGTGGCAGACTATGGCTACACCTTC.

The rearrangement uses TRBV5-6 and TRBJ2-3; D might be TRBD2 (7 bases). Trimming cost V 0 bases and J 1 base, with 9 bases left between them. In germline, CDR1 is SGHDT, CDR2 YYEEEE. The CDR3 spans 15 residues. CDR3 in DNA: TGTGCCAGCAGCTTGGAGGGGGGGGGCACAGATACGCAGTATTTT. Its translation: CASSLEGGGTDTQYF.

The genes are TRBV28 and TRBJ2-7, with 9 bases that match TRBD1. The ends lost 3 bases at V and 0 bases at J; junction bases unmatched: 9. Germline V lookup: CDR1 MDHEN, CDR2 SYDVKM. This CDR3 is built from 17 residues. CDR3 in DNA: TGTGCCAGCAGTTTTTCCCGGGACAGGGCCTTCTCCTACGAGCAGTACTTC. The encoded protein is CASSFSRDRAFSYEQYF.

This chain connects TRBV9 to TRBJ1-3; weak D call: TRBD1 (6 bases). With 4 bases removed from V and 8 bases from J, the gap between germline ends came to 25 bases. Per the germline V gene, CDR1 is SGDLS and CDR2 is YYNGEE. The CDR3 is 17 amino acids. The CDR3: CASSSPRRGGVSHTIYF. The CDR3 coding sequence is TGTGCCAGCAGCTCCCCGAGGAGGGGGGGCGTTTCTCACACCATATATTTT. The variable domain in full, completed from reference TRBV9 and TRBJ1-3, reads DSGVTQTPKHLITATGQRVTLRCSPRSGDLSVYWYQQSLDQGLQFLIQYYNGEERAKGNILERFSAQQFPDLHSELNLSSLELGDSALYFCASSSPRRGGVSHTIYFGEGSWLTVV.

The chain couples TRBV5-1 to TRBJ1-1, with a weak D call TRBD1 (6 bases). This CDR3 region has 13 residues. Trimming left V 2 bases short and J 5 bases short, with 10 bases between. Germline assignment: CDR1 SGHRS and CDR2 YFSETQ. The CDR3 loop is CASSLSGTTEAFF. CDR3 nucleotides: TGCGCCAGCAGCTTATCCGGGACAACTGAAGCTTTCTTT.